This T cell receptor (beta chain) was recorded in a study of shared clonotypes between healthy human individuals. Study summary: Donors consisted of two women and a few men between 18 and 49. Per-donor plates numbered three CD4 naive, three CD4 memory, two CD8 naive and one CD8 memory.

Findings of the study overall: When compared with the clonotypes that were shared by all four sorted-subset donors, the non-shared clonotypes turned out to have lower generation probabilities.

J gave up 0 bases and V 1 base, and 5 bases lay outside the gene matches. Germline lookup yields CDR1 MGHRA and CDR2 YSYEKL. The CDR3 is 19 amino acids. Assay: immunoSEQ multiplex PCR; the TCRdb copy retains only in-frame clones and omits some. The sample carries about 2.2 million clones, more than 85% recorded once. Notes on this clone: Its antigen is still unknown.

Terminally differentiated effector memory CD45RA+ cells were left out of the naive CD8 fraction, which was CD45RO-negative and positively selected for CCR7. This clonotype originated in a man aged 18 to 29 in good health. Some clones in this sample may be carry-over from other donors' samples. The V gene is TRBV4-1, the J gene TRBJ2-1; 14 nucleotides line up with TRBD2. The material sequenced was naive CD8+ T cells from PBMCs. The CDR3 here is CASSQGLAGGINSYNEQFF. The CDR3 coding sequence is TGCGCCAGCAGCCAAGGACTAGCGGGAGGGATTAACTCCTACAATGAGCAGTTCTTC.